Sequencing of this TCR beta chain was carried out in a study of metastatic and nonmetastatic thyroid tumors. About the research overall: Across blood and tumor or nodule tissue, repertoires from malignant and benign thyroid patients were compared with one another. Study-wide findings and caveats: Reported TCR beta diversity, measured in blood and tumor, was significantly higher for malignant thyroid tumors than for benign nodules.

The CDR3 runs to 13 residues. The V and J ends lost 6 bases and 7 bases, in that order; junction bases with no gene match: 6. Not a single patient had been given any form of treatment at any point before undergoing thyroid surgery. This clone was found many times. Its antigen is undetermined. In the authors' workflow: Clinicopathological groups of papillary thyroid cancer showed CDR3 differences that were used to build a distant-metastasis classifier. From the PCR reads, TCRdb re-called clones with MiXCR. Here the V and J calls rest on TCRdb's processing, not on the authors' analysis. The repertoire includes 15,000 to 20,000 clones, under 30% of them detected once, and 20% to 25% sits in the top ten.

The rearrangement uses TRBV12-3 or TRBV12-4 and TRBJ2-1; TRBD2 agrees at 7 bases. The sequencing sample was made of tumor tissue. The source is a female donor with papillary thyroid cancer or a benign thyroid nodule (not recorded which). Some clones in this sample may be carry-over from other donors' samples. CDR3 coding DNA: TGTGCCAGCAGCCTACTAGCGCGGAATGAGCAGTTCTTC. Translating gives CASSLLARNEQFF.